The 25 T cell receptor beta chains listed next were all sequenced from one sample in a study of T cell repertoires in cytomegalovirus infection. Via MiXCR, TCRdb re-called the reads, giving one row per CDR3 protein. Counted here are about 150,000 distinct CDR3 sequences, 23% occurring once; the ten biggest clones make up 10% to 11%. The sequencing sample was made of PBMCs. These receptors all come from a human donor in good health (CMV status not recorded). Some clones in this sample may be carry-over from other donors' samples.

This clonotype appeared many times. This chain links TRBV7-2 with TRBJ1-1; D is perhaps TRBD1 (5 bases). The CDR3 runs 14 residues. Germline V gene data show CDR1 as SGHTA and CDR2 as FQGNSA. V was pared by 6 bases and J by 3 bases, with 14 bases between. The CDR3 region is CASRGASYDTEAFF. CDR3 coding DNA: TGTGCCAGCAGAGGGGCATCCTACGACACTGAAGCTTTCTTT.

The chain's CDR3 is CASWGVTDTQYF. The CDR3 bases are TGCGCCAGTTGGGGTGTCACAGATACGCAGTATTTT. The chain links TRBV5-1 to TRBJ2-3; D unclear. CDR1 SGHRS and CDR2 YFSETQ come from the germline V gene. V was trimmed by 8 bases and J by 2 bases, leaving 9 bases between them. The length of the CDR3 is 12 residues.

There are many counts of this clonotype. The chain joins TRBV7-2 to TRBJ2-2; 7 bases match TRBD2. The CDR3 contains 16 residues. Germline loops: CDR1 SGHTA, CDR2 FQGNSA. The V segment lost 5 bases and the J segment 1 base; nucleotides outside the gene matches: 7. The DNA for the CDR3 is TGTGCCAGCAGCCCGGCAGGGAGGGAGAACACCGGGGAGCTGTTTTTT. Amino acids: CASSPAGRENTGELFF.

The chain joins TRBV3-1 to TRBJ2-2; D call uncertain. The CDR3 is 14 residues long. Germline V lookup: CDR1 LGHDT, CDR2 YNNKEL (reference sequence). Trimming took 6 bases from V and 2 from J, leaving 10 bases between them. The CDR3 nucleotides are TGTGCCAGCAGACGGACGCCCAACACCGGGGAGCTGTTTTTT. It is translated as CASRRTPNTGELFF.

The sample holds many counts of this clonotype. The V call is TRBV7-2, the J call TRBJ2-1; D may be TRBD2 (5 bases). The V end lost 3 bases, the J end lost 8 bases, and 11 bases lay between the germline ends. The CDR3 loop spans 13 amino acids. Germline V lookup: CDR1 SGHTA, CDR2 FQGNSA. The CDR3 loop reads CASSLEARHEQFF. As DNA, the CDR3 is TGTGCCAGCAGCTTGGAGGCGCGCCATGAGCAGTTCTTC.

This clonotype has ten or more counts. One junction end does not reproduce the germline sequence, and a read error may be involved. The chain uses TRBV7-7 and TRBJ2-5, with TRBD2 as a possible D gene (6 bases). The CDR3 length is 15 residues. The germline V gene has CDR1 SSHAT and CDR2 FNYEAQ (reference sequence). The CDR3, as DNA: TGTGCTAGCAGCCCCGGGACGGCGGAGGGGGAGACCCAGTACTTC. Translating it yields CASSPGTAEGETQYF.

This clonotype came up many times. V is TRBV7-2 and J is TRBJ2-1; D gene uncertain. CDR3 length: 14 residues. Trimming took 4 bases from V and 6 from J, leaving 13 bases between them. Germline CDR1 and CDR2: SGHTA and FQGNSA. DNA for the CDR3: TGTGCCAGCAGCTCTGAGCGTTACCCCAATGAGCAGTTCTTC. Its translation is CASSSERYPNEQFF.

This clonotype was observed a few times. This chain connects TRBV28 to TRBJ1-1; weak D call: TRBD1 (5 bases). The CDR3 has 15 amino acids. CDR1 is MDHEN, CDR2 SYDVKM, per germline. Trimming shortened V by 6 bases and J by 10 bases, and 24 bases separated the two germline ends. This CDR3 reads CASSEHPGTTPAAFF. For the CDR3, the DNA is TGTGCCAGCAGCGAACATCCCGGGACTACCCCTGCAGCTTTCTTT. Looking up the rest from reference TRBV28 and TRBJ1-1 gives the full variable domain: DVKVTQSSRYLVKRTGEKVFLECVQDMDHENMFWYRQDPGLGLRLIYFSYDVKMKEKGDIPEGYSVSREKKERFSLILESASTNQTSMYLCASSEHPGTTPAAFFGQGTRLTVV.

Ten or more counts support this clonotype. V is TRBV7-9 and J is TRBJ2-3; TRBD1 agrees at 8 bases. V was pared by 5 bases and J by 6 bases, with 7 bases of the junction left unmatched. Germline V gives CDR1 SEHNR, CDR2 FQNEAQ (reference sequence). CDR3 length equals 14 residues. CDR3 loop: CASSTRTGRDTQYF. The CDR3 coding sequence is TGTGCCAGCAGCACACGGACAGGGAGGGATACGCAGTATTTT.

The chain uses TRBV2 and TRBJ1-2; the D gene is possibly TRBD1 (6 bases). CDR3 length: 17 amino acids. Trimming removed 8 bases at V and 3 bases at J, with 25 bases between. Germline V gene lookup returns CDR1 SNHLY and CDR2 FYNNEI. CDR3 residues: CASGARLEQGLDYGYTF. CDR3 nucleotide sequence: TGTGCCAGCGGTGCTAGGCTGGAACAGGGTCTCGACTATGGCTACACCTTC.

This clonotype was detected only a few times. Written as DNA, the CDR3 is TGCGCCAGCAGCTTACAGGGGTTAAGCTCCTACAATGAGCAGTTCTTC. Protein: CASSLQGLSSYNEQFF. This chain connects TRBV5-1 to TRBJ2-1, with TRBD1 matching over 7 bases. The V and J ends lost 2 bases and 0 bases, in that order; junction bases with no gene match: 5. The CDR3 is 16 residues long. Germline values: CDR1 SGHRS, CDR2 YFSETQ.

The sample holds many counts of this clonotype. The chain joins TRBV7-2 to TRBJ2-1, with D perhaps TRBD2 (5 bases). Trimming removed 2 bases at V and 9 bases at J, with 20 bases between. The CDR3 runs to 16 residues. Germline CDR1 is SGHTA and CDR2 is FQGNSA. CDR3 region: CASSLMRGSTISEQFF. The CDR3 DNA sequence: TGTGCCAGCAGCTTAATGAGAGGGAGTACGATTAGTGAGCAGTTCTTC.

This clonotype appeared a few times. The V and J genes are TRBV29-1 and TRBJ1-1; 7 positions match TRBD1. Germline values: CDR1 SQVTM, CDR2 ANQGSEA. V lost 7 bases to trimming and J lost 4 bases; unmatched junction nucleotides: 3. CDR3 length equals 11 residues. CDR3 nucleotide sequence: TGCAGCGCTCACAGGGGCACTGAAGCTTTCTTT. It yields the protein CSAHRGTEAFF.

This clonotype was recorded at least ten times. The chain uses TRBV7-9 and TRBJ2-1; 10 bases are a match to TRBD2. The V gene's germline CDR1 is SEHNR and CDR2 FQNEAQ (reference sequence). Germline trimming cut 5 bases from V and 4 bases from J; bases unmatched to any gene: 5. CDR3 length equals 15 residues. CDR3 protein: CASSHSGGNYNEQFF. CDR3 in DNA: TGTGCCAGCAGCCATAGCGGGGGGAATTACAATGAGCAGTTCTTC.

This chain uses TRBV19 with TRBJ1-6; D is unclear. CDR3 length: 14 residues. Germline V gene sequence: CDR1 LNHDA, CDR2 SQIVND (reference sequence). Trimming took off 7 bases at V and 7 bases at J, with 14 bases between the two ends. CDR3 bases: TGTGCCAGTAATAATGCCCGAAACAATTCACCCCTCCACTTT. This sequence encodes CASNNARNNSPLHF.

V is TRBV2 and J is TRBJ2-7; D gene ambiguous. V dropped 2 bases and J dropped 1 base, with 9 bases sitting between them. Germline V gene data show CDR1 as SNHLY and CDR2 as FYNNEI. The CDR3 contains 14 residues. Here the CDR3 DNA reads TGTGCCAGCAGTGAAACCGACCCGTCCTACGAGCAGTACTTC. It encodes CASSETDPSYEQYF.

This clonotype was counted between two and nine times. The CDR3 DNA reads as TGTGCCAGCAGTTTACAGGCTTACAACAATGAGCAGTTCTTC. Its translation: CASSLQAYNNEQFF. The chain joins TRBV27 to TRBJ2-1; D unresolved. Germline V lookup: CDR1 MNHEY, CDR2 SMNVEV (reference sequence). This CDR3 spans 14 amino acids. Trimming pared 2 bases from V and 5 bases from J, leaving 10 bases between.

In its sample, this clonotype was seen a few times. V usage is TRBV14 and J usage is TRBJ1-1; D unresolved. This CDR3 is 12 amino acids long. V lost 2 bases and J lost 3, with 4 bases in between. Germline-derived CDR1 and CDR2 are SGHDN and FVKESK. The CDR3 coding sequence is TGTGCCAGCAGCCAAACATACACTGAAGCTTTCTTT. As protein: CASSQTYTEAFF.

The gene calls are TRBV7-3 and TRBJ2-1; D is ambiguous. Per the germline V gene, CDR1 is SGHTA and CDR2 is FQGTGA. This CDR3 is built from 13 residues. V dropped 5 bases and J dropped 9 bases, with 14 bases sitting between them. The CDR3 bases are TGTGCCAGCAGCAACAAGGCATCAGGTGAGCAGTTCTTC. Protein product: CASSNKASGEQFF.

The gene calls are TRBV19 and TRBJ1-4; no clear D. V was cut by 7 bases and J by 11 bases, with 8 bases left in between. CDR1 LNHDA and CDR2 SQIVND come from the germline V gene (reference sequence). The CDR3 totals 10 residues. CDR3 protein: CASKARKLFF. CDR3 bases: TGTGCCAGTAAGGCGAGGAAACTGTTTTTT.

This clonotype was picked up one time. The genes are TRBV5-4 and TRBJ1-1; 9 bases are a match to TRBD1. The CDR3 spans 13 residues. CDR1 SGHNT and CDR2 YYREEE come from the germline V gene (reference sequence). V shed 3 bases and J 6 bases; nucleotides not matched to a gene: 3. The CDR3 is CASSSTGGAEAFF. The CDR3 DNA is TGTGCCAGCAGCTCAACAGGGGGCGCTGAAGCTTTCTTT.

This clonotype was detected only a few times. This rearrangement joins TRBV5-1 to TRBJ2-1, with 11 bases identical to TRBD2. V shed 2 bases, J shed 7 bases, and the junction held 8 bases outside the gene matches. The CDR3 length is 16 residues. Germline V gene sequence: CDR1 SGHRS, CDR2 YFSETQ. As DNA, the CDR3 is TGCGCCAGCAGCTTTACCTTTTCTAGCGGGAGGAATGAGCAGTTCTTC. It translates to CASSFTFSSGRNEQFF.

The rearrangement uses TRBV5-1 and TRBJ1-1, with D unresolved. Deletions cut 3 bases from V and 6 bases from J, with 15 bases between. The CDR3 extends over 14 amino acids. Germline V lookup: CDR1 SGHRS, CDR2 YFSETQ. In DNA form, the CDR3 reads TGCGCCAGCAGCTCGGACGCATCCGAGGCTGAAGCTTTCTTT. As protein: CASSSDASEAEAFF.

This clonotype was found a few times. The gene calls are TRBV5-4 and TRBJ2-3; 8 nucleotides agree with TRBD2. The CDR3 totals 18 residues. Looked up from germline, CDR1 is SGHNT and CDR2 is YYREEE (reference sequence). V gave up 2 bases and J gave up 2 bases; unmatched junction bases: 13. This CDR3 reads CASSLGSGGPHPTDTQYF. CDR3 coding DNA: TGTGCCAGCAGCTTAGGCAGCGGGGGACCTCACCCCACAGATACGCAGTATTTT. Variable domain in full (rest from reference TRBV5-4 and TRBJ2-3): ETGVTQSPTHLIKTRGQQVTLRCSSQSGHNTVSWYQQALGQGPQFIFQYYREEENGRGNFPPRFSGLQFPNYSSELNVNALELDDSALYLCASSLGSGGPHPTDTQYFGPGTRLTVL.

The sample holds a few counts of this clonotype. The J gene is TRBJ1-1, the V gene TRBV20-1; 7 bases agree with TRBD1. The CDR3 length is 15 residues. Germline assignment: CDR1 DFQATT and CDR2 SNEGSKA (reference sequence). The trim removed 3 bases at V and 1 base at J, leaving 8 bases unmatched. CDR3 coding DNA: TGCAGTGCTAGTGGGGACAGTCAGGGGAACACTGAAGCTTTCTTT. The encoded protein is CSASGDSQGNTEAFF.